The present T cell receptor (beta chain) was sequenced within a study of shared clonotypes between healthy human individuals. The study, taken as a whole, reports: Only blood was sampled, and tissue TCR repertoires likely differ from blood ones. Limitation of the genetic and exposure-history diversity represented came from the few donors. In the sorted subsets, rarefaction showed sequencing was incomplete despite large depth.

Only CD45RO-negative cells positively selected for CCR7 counted as naive CD8 cells, so terminally differentiated effector memory CD45RA+ cells were excluded. The V gene lost 5 bases and the J gene lost 4 bases, with 7 bases spanning the gap. Germline CDR1 reads SEHNR; CDR2 reads FQNEAQ (reference sequence). The CDR3 contains 12 residues. This clone came up once. The antigen is not known. Running of the assay took place at deep level. Method: immunoSEQ multiplex PCR; TCRdb's copy keeps in-frame clones and lacks some. Altogether nearly 2 million clones are present, about 95% being singletons, with the ten largest covering roughly 1.2%.

The sample was naive CD8+ T cells sorted from blood. The sequence came from a man aged 18-30 years in good health. The chain couples TRBV7-9 to TRBJ2-3; D gene unclear. CDR3 amino acids: CASSPSPDTQYF. The DNA for the CDR3 is TGTGCCAGCAGCCCTTCCCCAGATACGCAGTATTTT.